The present T cell receptor (beta chain) was sequenced within a study of cytomegalovirus exposure and HLA in healthy donors. General study points: CMV antigen specificity was confirmed in vitro for a few CMV-associated chains. Most observed TCR sequences were rare, whereas some public TCRs were detected in many donors. Accounts indicate the classifier identified cytomegalovirus status with strong specificity and sensitivity.

Germline lookup yields CDR1 SGHTA and CDR2 FQGNSA. Germline trimming cut 4 bases from V and 5 bases from J; bases unmatched to any gene: 8. This CDR3 comprises 15 residues. Turning to this clone: What it binds is not known.

Clones were read by immunoSEQ multiplex PCR, and TCRdb kept only the in-frame ones, dropping some. The table includes more than 95,000 clones, 85% to 95% detected once. Input material: PBMCs. The TCR comes from a woman aged 18-29 years in good health and CMV-seronegative. The rearrangement uses TRBV7-2 and TRBJ2-7, with 10 nucleotides matching TRBD1. The CDR3, as DNA: TGTGCCAGCAGCTCAAGACAGGGGGCTAGGGACGAGCAGTACTTC. This codes for CASSSRQGARDEQYF.